Listed below are T cell receptor beta chains from one sample, sequenced in a study of T cells in Graves' hyperthyroidism and ophthalmopathy. A single record per CDR3 protein comes from TCRdb applying MiXCR to the multiplex PCR reads. The table has a few hundred thousand distinct CDR3 sequences, less than 20% seen once. Sequenced sample: blood. These receptors originate from a woman aged 18-29 years with Graves' hyperthyroidism that later progressed to Graves' ophthalmopathy. The CDR3 runs from the conserved cysteine through the conserved F or W. The D gene is left open where the match is weak. Expanded clones are given a class, and other clones once, few, many or no size at all.

D	V	size	J	DNA	CDR3
TRBD1	TRBV6-1	many	TRBJ2-1	TGTGCCAGCAACCCAGGGGGAAAAAGTCCCCCATACAATGAGCAGTTCTTC	CASNPGGKSPPYNEQFF
-	TRBV15	few	TRBJ1-2	TGTGCCACCAGCTCACGGTATGGCTACACCTTC	CATSSRYGYTF
-	TRBV20-1	many	TRBJ2-7	TGCAGTGCTAGAGATTCTCAGGGGAGGTACGAGCAGTACTTC	CSARDSQGRYEQYF
-	TRBV28	-	TRBJ1-2	TGTGCCAGCAGCCGACGACCGATGGCGTATGGCTACACCTTC	CASSRRPMAYGYTF
TRBD1	TRBV20-1	few	TRBJ2-5	TGCAGTGTTGGGACAGACTCTGGGGGGACCCAGTACTTC	CSVGTDSGGTQYF
TRBD1	TRBV6-1	-	TRBJ2-1	TGTGCCAGCAGGCCGGGACAGGGGCACTACAATGAGCAGTTCTTC	CASRPGQGHYNEQFF
TRBD1	TRBV6-1	-	TRBJ1-3	TGTGCCAGCAGTTGGACAGGGGGCGCAGGCTCGGGAAACACCATATATTTT	CASSWTGGAGSGNTIYF
TRBD1	TRBV28	many	TRBJ2-3	TGTGCCAGCAGGCCCGTCCGGGACAGGTTAACAGATACGCAGTATTTT	CASRPVRDRLTDTQYF
TRBD1	TRBV28	many	TRBJ2-7	TGTGCCAGCAGGTTGCAAACAGGGGAAGGGGAGCAGTACTTC	CASRLQTGEGEQYF
-	TRBV28	many	TRBJ1-2	TGTGCCAGCAGTTTAAATGACCGGCGCTATGGCTACACCTTC	CASSLNDRRYGYTF
TRBD1	TRBV6-1	many	TRBJ1-2	TGTGCCAGCAGTGAACAGGGGGCGTTGGGCTATGGCTACACCTTC	CASSEQGALGYGYTF
TRBD2	TRBV12-3/TRBV12-4	few	TRBJ2-2	TGTGCCAGCAGCAGGCGGGCTAGCGGTCTTGACCCCGGGGAGCTGTTTTTT	CASSRRASGLDPGELFF
-	TRBV5-8	many	TRBJ1-1	TGTGCCAGCAGCTTGGGACAGCAGAACACTGAAGCTTTCTTT	CASSLGQQNTEAFF